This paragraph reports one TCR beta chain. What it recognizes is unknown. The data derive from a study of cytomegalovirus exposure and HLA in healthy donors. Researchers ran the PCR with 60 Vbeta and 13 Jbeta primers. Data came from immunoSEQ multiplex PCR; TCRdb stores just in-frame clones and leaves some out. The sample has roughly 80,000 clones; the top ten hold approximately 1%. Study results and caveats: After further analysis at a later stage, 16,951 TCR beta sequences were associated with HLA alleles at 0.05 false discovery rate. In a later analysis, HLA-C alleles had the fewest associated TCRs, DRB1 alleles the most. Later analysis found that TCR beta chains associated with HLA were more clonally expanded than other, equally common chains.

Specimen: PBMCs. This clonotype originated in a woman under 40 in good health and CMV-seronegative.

The CDR3 DNA is TGCGCCAGCAGCTTGGATACACGGGGCACTGAAGCTTTCTTT. Protein sequence: CASSLDTRGTEAFF. This rearrangement joins TRBV5-1 to TRBJ1-1; D is unresolved. Germline lookup yields CDR1 SGHRS and CDR2 YFSETQ. The CDR3 spans 14 residues. The germline V and J ends were trimmed by 0 bases and 4 bases, with 10 bases remaining between them.